The 31 T cell receptor beta chains in this list originate from one sample, sequenced in a study of memory CD4+ T cells and cytomegalovirus serostatus. Data came from immunoSEQ multiplex PCR; TCRdb stores just in-frame clones and leaves some out. The sample has around 44,000 clones, around 80% seen once; the top ten hold about 6%. Single viable CD3+CD4+CD8-CD45RO+ cells were sorted as the memory CD4+ T cells. Sequencing used memory CD4+ T cells from blood. These receptors were collected from an adult in good health and CMV-seronegative.

This chain uses TRBV7-2 with TRBJ2-2; D not resolved. V shed 6 bases and J shed 5 bases, with 10 bases lying between them. CDR1 is SGHTA, CDR2 FQGNSA, per germline. CDR3 length equals 13 residues. The CDR3 reads CASRFTRTGELFF. The CDR3 DNA reads as TGTGCCAGCAGATTCACGAGGACCGGGGAGCTGTTTTTT.

Only a few counts were recorded for this clone. The chain joins TRBV9 to TRBJ1-1; D is unresolved. The V gene lost 4 bases and the J gene lost 0 bases, with 7 bases spanning the gap. Looked up from germline, CDR1 is SGDLS and CDR2 is YYNGEE. The CDR3 extends over 13 amino acids. CDR3 coding DNA: TGTGCCAGCAGCCCGGATATGAACACTGAAGCTTTCTTT. Its protein product is CASSPDMNTEAFF.

The V and J genes are TRBV9 and TRBJ2-1, with TRBD2 matching 9 bases. Trimming cost V 0 bases and J 8 bases; bases outside gene matches: 9. The CDR3 spans 16 residues. Germline V gives CDR1 SGDLS, CDR2 YYNGEE. CDR3 DNA sequence: TGTGCCAGCAGCGTAGCGGGGGCGGGAGGGAGGCATGAGCAGTTCTTC. It yields the protein CASSVAGAGGRHEQFF.

The rearrangement links TRBV2 to TRBJ1-1; the D is unclear. From germline, CDR1 is SNHLY and CDR2 FYNNEI. The CDR3 is made up of 12 amino acids. The V and J ends lost 7 bases and 1 base respectively, with 7 bases between them. The CDR3 sequence is CASKEGNTEAFF. CDR3 nucleotide sequence: TGTGCCAGCAAGGAGGGGAACACTGAAGCTTTCTTT.

This chain uses TRBV28 with TRBJ2-7, with D tentatively TRBD2 (6 bases). Looked up from germline, CDR1 is MDHEN and CDR2 is SYDVKM. The CDR3 runs 15 residues. V was trimmed by 6 bases and J by 2 bases, leaving 17 bases between them. The CDR3 loop is CASSRGGSGAYEQYF. The CDR3 coding sequence is TGTGCCAGCAGCCGCGGCGGTAGCGGAGCCTACGAGCAGTACTTC.

The chain carries TRBV30 and TRBJ2-2, with TRBD2 identical over 13 bases. This CDR3 spans 14 amino acids. The V segment lost 5 bases and the J segment 7 bases; nucleotides outside the gene matches: 4. Germline lookup yields CDR1 GTSNPN and CDR2 SVGIG (reference sequence). CDR3 DNA: TGTGCCTGGGATCGACTAGCGGGAGGCGGGGAGCTGTTTTTT. This translates into CAWDRLAGGGELFF.

This clone was seen only a few times. The V gene is TRBV7-9, the J gene TRBJ2-7; 7 bases map to TRBD1. The germline CDR1 and CDR2 sequences are SEHNR and FQNEAQ (reference sequence). Trimming cost V 2 bases and J 6 bases; bases outside gene matches: 4. The length of the CDR3 is 13 residues. The chain's CDR3 is CASSLPQGSEQYF. Here the CDR3 DNA reads TGTGCCAGCAGCTTACCACAGGGGTCCGAGCAGTACTTC.

V usage is TRBV11-2 and J usage is TRBJ2-7; D might be TRBD2 (5 bases). Germline V CDR1 and CDR2: SGHAT, FQNNGV. Trimming cost V 7 bases and J 7 bases, with 20 bases left between them. This CDR3 contains 14 residues. The CDR3 sequence: CASNEHGQRGEQYF. CDR3 sequence (DNA): TGTGCCAGCAACGAGCACGGGCAGCGAGGGGAGCAGTACTTC.

The chain recombines TRBV21-1 with TRBJ1-2. TRBV21-1 is shown as a pseudogene. CDR3 length: 16 residues. CDR3 in amino acids: CASSKPRDGLNYGYTF. CDR3 DNA: TGTGCCAGCAGTAAGCCGCGAGACGGACTCAACTATGGCTACACCTTC.

The chain joins TRBV11-2 to TRBJ2-5, with a weak D call TRBD1 (6 bases). CDR1 is SGHAT, CDR2 FQNNGV, per germline. The germline V and J ends were trimmed by 5 bases and 2 bases, with 9 bases remaining between them. This CDR3 is 13 amino acids long. The CDR3 spells CASSQGSQETQYF. CDR3 in DNA: TGTGCCAGCAGCCAGGGGAGTCAAGAGACCCAGTACTTC.

The rearrangement uses TRBV5-6 and TRBJ2-7; D unclear. Looked up from germline, CDR1 is SGHDT and CDR2 is YYEEEE. Trimming cost V 1 base and J 9 bases, with 14 bases left between them. This CDR3 spans 13 amino acids. The CDR3 nucleotides are TGTGCCAGCAGCTTGTCGGACGAAGGTCCGCAGTACTTC. Translated: CASSLSDEGPQYF. The full variable domain, rest sourced from reference TRBV5-6 and TRBJ2-7, is DAGVTQSPTHLIKTRGQQVTLRCSPKSGHDTVSWYQQALGQGPQFIFQYYEEEERQRGNFPDRFSGHQFPNYSSELNVNALLLGDSALYLCASSLSDEGPQYFGPGTRLTVT.

This clone was found a few times. The chain employs TRBV28 and TRBJ2-7; D unresolved. Trimming pared 6 bases from V and 0 bases from J, leaving 15 bases between. The CDR3 runs 15 residues. The germline CDR1 and CDR2 sequences are MDHEN and SYDVKM. Here the CDR3 reads CASSYLPASSYEQYF. The CDR3, as DNA: TGTGCCAGCAGCTATCTTCCCGCGAGCTCCTACGAGCAGTACTTC.

The V and J genes are TRBV11-1 and TRBJ1-2; perhaps TRBD1 as D (5 bases). This CDR3 is built from 15 residues. Germline V lookup: CDR1 SGHAT, CDR2 FQDESV (reference sequence). V was trimmed by 4 bases and J by 5 bases, leaving 17 bases between them. The CDR3 loop reads CASSSGPREYYGYTF. DNA for the CDR3: TGTGCCAGCAGCTCCGGGCCCAGGGAATATTATGGCTACACCTTC.

J is TRBJ2-7 and V is TRBV11-2; D gene unclear. Germline CDR1 and CDR2: SGHAT and FQNNGV. This CDR3 is built from 14 residues. Trimming pared 6 bases from V and 3 bases from J, leaving 15 bases between. Here the CDR3 reads CASRQSGLGYEQYF. The CDR3 coding sequence is TGTGCCAGCAGGCAATCAGGTCTGGGCTACGAGCAGTACTTC.

The rearrangement links TRBV7-9 to TRBJ1-2; D is uncertain. The CDR3 loop spans 14 amino acids. Germline V gene lookup returns CDR1 SEHNR and CDR2 FQNEAQ (reference sequence). V shed 1 base and J shed 0 bases, with 6 bases lying between them. CDR3: CASSLGAANYGYTF. The CDR3 nucleotides are TGTGCCAGCAGCTTAGGGGCAGCTAACTATGGCTACACCTTC.

The V call is TRBV28, the J call TRBJ2-5; 7 bases fit TRBD1. Germline V gene data show CDR1 as MDHEN and CDR2 as SYDVKM. The CDR3 is made up of 12 amino acids. CDR3 loop: CTTGAASETQYF. The CDR3 DNA is TGTACTACAGGGGCGGCCTCGGAGACCCAGTACTTC. Filled out from reference TRBV28 and TRBJ2-5, the complete variable domain reads DVKVTQSSRYLVKRTGEKVFLECVQDMDHENMFWYRQDPGLGLRLIYFSYDVKMKEKGDIPEGYSVSREKKERFSLILESASTNQTSMYLCTTGAASETQYFGPGTRLLVL.

The chain has TRBV18 and TRBJ2-5; 7 nucleotides line up with TRBD1. Germline loops: CDR1 KGHSH, CDR2 LQKENI. Losses at the gene ends were 0 bases for V and 5 bases for J; bases not matched to a gene: 6. This CDR3 contains 15 residues. CDR3 in DNA: TGTGCCAGCTCACCACCGTTAGGGGGCGAGGAGACCCAGTACTTC. This codes for CASSPPLGGEETQYF.

A remark on this clone: Distinct nucleotide sequences in the sample also encode this CDR3. V usage is TRBV18 and J usage is TRBJ2-1; D is unresolved. The CDR3 covers 11 residues. Germline V gene sequence: CDR1 KGHSH, CDR2 LQKENI. Trimming shortened V by 6 bases and J by 5 bases, and 5 bases separated the two germline ends. The CDR3 loop reads CASSPDNEQFF. DNA of the CDR3: TGTGCCAGCTCCCCGGACAATGAGCAGTTCTTC. Together with reference TRBV18 and TRBJ2-1, the CDR3 gives the full variable domain: NAGVMQNPRHLVRRRGQEARLRCSPMKGHSHVYWYRQLPEEGLKFMVYLQKENIIDESGMPKERFSAEFPKEGPSILRIQQVVRGDSAAYFCASSPDNEQFFGPGTRLTVL.

This clone has only a few counts. The rearrangement uses TRBV6-5 and TRBJ1-2; no reliable D call. The V end was cut by 2 bases, the J end by 0 bases, with 4 bases between. Germline V gene sequence: CDR1 MNHEY, CDR2 SVGAGI. This CDR3 has 13 amino acids. The CDR3 loop is CASSYTANYGYTF. CDR3 nucleotides: TGTGCCAGCAGTTACACGGCTAACTATGGCTACACCTTC.

V is TRBV7-9 and J is TRBJ2-6; tentative D call: TRBD1 (6 bases). Trimming shortened V by 5 bases and J by 1 base, and 9 bases separated the two germline ends. In germline, CDR1 is SEHNR, CDR2 FQNEAQ (reference sequence). This CDR3 is 15 amino acids long. CDR3 nucleotides: TGTGCCAGCAGCCCGCAGGGGTCTGGGGCCAACGTCCTGACTTTC. Its protein product is CASSPQGSGANVLTF.

This clone was recorded a few times. The chain has TRBV7-2 and TRBJ2-7; D perhaps matches TRBD1 (6 bases). This CDR3 comprises 12 residues. Per germline, CDR1 SGHTA and CDR2 FQGNSA. Trimming took off 5 bases at V and 5 bases at J, with 10 bases between the two ends. Here the CDR3 reads CASSEQGNEQYF. For the CDR3, the DNA is TGTGCCAGCAGCGAACAGGGTAACGAGCAGTACTTC.

The chain employs TRBV29-1 and TRBJ1-1; TRBD1 is a possible D gene (6 bases). Germline V lookup: CDR1 SQVTM, CDR2 ANQGSEA. The CDR3 sequence is 13 residues long. Deletions cut 3 bases from V and 0 bases from J, with 8 bases between. The CDR3 loop reads CSVDTGMNTEAFF. Here the CDR3 DNA reads TGCAGCGTTGACACAGGGATGAACACTGAAGCTTTCTTT.

This clone was counted a single time. This chain connects TRBV19 to TRBJ1-4, with 9 bases identical to TRBD1. CDR1 and CDR2 (germline): LNHDA, SQIVND (reference sequence). V lost 11 bases and J lost 8; bases outside the gene matches: 6. The CDR3 extends over 12 amino acids. The CDR3 DNA reads TGTGCCGCCGGGACAGGGACGGAAAAACTGTTTTTT. Translated: CAAGTGTEKLFF.

CDR3 bases: TGTGCCAGCAGCCAAGCCACTTACTATGGCTACACCTTC. Protein: CASSQATYYGYTF. The chain recombines TRBV14 with TRBJ1-2; D is unclear. Trimming removed 1 base at V and 3 bases at J, with 6 bases between. Germline V gives CDR1 SGHDN, CDR2 FVKESK. CDR3 length: 13 residues.

In this sample, this clone turned up a few times. The gene calls are TRBV29-1 and TRBJ2-3; 11 bases line up with TRBD2. Germline V lookup: CDR1 SQVTM, CDR2 ANQGSEA. J was trimmed by 4 bases and V by 4 bases; bases with no gene match: 10. This CDR3 is built from 16 residues. As DNA, the CDR3 is TGCAGCGTTGGAGCCCAACTAGCGGGAGCGTCAGATACGCAGTATTTT. Its translation is CSVGAQLAGASDTQYF.

The chain uses TRBV27 and TRBJ1-1; no reliable D call. V lost 8 bases to trimming and J lost 3 bases, with 10 bases between them. CDR1 is MNHEY and CDR2 is SMNVEV in the germline V gene (reference sequence). The CDR3 has 12 residues. CDR3 in DNA: TGTGCCAGCCCAAAAGGGTACACTGAAGCTTTCTTT. As protein: CASPKGYTEAFF.

This clone turned up a few times. The chain combines TRBV19 with TRBJ1-1, with D perhaps TRBD1 (5 bases). V lost 5 bases to trimming and J lost 11 bases, with 18 bases between them. The CDR3 is made up of 13 amino acids. Germline values: CDR1 LNHDA, CDR2 SQIVND (reference sequence). For the CDR3, the DNA is TGTGCCAGTAGTGCGGGACCCAGGAGTAGGGCTTTCTTT. Its protein product is CASSAGPRSRAFF.

V is TRBV5-6 and J is TRBJ2-3; D gene unclear. In germline, CDR1 is SGHDT, CDR2 YYEEEE. The V and J ends lost 2 bases and 4 bases respectively, with 11 bases between them. The CDR3 is 14 residues long. The CDR3 loop is CASSFSSAPDTQYF. The CDR3 region has the DNA TGTGCCAGCAGCTTTTCTTCTGCTCCAGATACGCAGTATTTT.

This sequence joins TRBV5-4 and TRBJ2-7, with TRBD2 matching 12 bases. The CDR3 loop spans 14 amino acids. Per the germline V gene, CDR1 is SGHNT and CDR2 is YYREEE (reference sequence). V dropped 4 bases and J dropped 8; count of bases not matched to a gene: 7. CDR3 DNA sequence: TGTGCCAGCAGCCCCCGACTAGCGGGAGACAAGCAGTACTTC. It encodes CASSPRLAGDKQYF. The full variable domain, rest sourced from reference TRBV5-4 and TRBJ2-7, is ETGVTQSPTHLIKTRGQQVTLRCSSQSGHNTVSWYQQALGQGPQFIFQYYREEENGRGNFPPRFSGLQFPNYSSELNVNALELDDSALYLCASSPRLAGDKQYFGPGTRLTVT.

The CDR3 reads CSVDSGGQETQYF. The DNA of the CDR3 is TGCAGCGTTGATAGCGGGGGCCAAGAGACCCAGTACTTC. V usage is TRBV29-1 and J usage is TRBJ2-5; 9 nucleotides match TRBD2. The germline gives CDR1 SQVTM, CDR2 ANQGSEA. The CDR3 has 13 residues. With V trimmed by 3 bases and J by 1 base, 0 bases remained unmatched.

The rearrangement uses TRBV19 and TRBJ2-2; maybe TRBD1 (5 bases). This CDR3 is 17 amino acids long. Germline CDR1 LNHDA, CDR2 SQIVND (reference sequence). V lost 6 bases to trimming and J lost 5 bases, with 22 bases between them. The CDR3, as DNA: TGTGCCAGTAGCCAGAATTCCAGGGCTCCGAGAACCGGGGAGCTGTTTTTT. It yields the protein CASSQNSRAPRTGELFF.